The rows below give T cell receptor beta chains drawn from one sample of a study of shared clonotypes between healthy human individuals. Only in-frame clones appear in the TCRdb table, and some are missing; sequencing was by immunoSEQ multiplex PCR. The repertoire holds approximately 2,000,000 clones, with just over 90% as singletons. The specimen sequenced was naive CD8+ T cells from PBMCs. The origin of the receptors is a man between 18 and 35 years old in good health. Some clones in this sample may be carry-over from other donors' samples. CDR3s include the opening cysteine and the closing phenylalanine or tryptophan. A D gene is named only where the DNA matches it firmly. Not all rows give a size; the values are once, few, many and, for expanded clones, a class.

v_call,d_call,clone_size,j_call,cdr3_nt,cdr3_aa
TRBV4-1,TRBD2,once,TRBJ2-3,TGCGCCAGCAGCCAAGAAGTAAGGGGAGGGGCAGATACGCAGTATTTT,CASSQEVRGGADTQYF
TRBV7-8,TRBD1,NA,TRBJ2-1,TGTGCCAGCAGCACACGACAGGGTACCGATGAGCAGTTCTTC,CASSTRQGTDEQFF
TRBV11-2,TRBD2,NA,TRBJ2-7,TGTGCCAGCAGCTACGGGACTAGTGACGAGCAGTACTTC,CASSYGTSDEQYF
TRBV7-2,TRBD2,once,TRBJ2-7,TGTGCCAGCAGCTTAGACCTACTGGGACTAGCGGTGTACGAGCAGTACTTC,CASSLDLLGLAVYEQYF
TRBV5-1,NA,NA,TRBJ2-1,TGCGCCAGCAGCTTGGCCGTAACTAATGAGCAGTTCTTC,CASSLAVTNEQFF
TRBV7-3,TRBD2,NA,TRBJ2-1,TGTGCCAGCAGCTTAACTTCGGCTAGCGGGAGGGGTGATGAGCAGTTCTTC,CASSLTSASGRGDEQFF
TRBV6-1,NA,NA,TRBJ1-1,TGTGCCAGCAGTGAGGGGACACTTCCTAAAGCTTTCTTT,CASSEGTLPKAFF
TRBV7-8,NA,NA,TRBJ2-1,TGTGCCAGCAGCTTAGTCCTAGCTCGAATCAATGAGCAGTTCTTC,CASSLVLARINEQFF
TRBV27,TRBD2,NA,TRBJ2-7,TGTGCCAGCAGGGGGACCGGGACTAGCGGCTACGAGCAGTACTTC,CASRGTGTSGYEQYF
TRBV13,NA,NA,TRBJ1-2,TGTGCCAGCAGCTTAGGGAGGGTGGGAGGCTACACCTTC,CASSLGRVGGYTF
TRBV7-9,NA,NA,TRBJ2-3,TGTGCCAGCAGCTTAAACGCGGCCCCTAGCACAGATACGCAGTATTTT,CASSLNAAPSTDTQYF
TRBV19,NA,NA,TRBJ1-1,TGTGCCAGTAACCGAAGACCTGAATTCACTGAAGCTTTCTTT,CASNRRPEFTEAFF
TRBV9,TRBD2,NA,TRBJ2-1,TGTGCCAGCTCCCGGACTAGCGGGAGGGTTAACAATGAGCAGTTCTTC,CASSRTSGRVNNEQFF
TRBV28,NA,once,TRBJ1-3,TGTGCCAGCAGCACCTCGAGCGGCAGGTGGTTGCACACCATATATTTT,CASSTSSGRWLHTIYF
TRBV5-1,NA,NA,TRBJ2-3,TGCGCCAGCAGCTTGTCTGTAGCATTAACAGATACGCAGTATTTT,CASSLSVALTDTQYF
TRBV11-3,NA,NA,TRBJ1-1,TGTGCCAGCAGCAACCGGGACGGCCATGAAGCTTTCTTT,CASSNRDGHEAFF
TRBV6-4,NA,NA,TRBJ2-1,TGTGCCAGCAGTGAAAGAGCGCCGCCTGCACAGGGGCAGTTCTTC,CASSERAPPAQGQFF
TRBV30,TRBD2,once,TRBJ2-1,TGTGCCTGGAGTTGGAGTAGCGGGAATAATGAGCAGTTCTTC,CAWSWSSGNNEQFF
TRBV27,NA,NA,TRBJ1-5,TGTGCCAGCAGTCCTACAGGTAGCAATCAGCCCCAGCATTTT,CASSPTGSNQPQHF
TRBV19,NA,NA,TRBJ1-1,TGTGCCAGTTATGGTCCGAACACTGAAGCTTTCTTT,CASYGPNTEAFF
TRBV7-8,TRBD1,NA,TRBJ2-1,TGTGCCAGCAGCTCACCGGGACAGGGGGTACATGAGCAGTTCTTC,CASSSPGQGVHEQFF
TRBV5-7,NA,NA,TRBJ2-2,TGTGCCAGCAGCTTGGGGGGCAGGAGTAACACCGGGGAGCTGTTTTTT,CASSLGGRSNTGELFF
TRBV7-9,NA,NA,TRBJ2-7,TGTGCCAGCAGCTTAGGCAGGGAGAACGAGCAGTACTTC,CASSLGRENEQYF
TRBV5-1,TRBD1,NA,TRBJ2-1,TGCGCCAGCAGCCACCCGGGACAGGGGCCCGAGCAGTTCTTC,CASSHPGQGPEQFF
TRBV10-2,NA,NA,TRBJ2-7,TGCGCCAGCAGTGAGACCGGGGTTGGCTCCTACGAGCAGTACTTC,CASSETGVGSYEQYF
TRBV29-1,NA,NA,TRBJ2-2,TGCAGCGTTGAATGGGGGCCCGGGGAGCTGTTTTTT,CSVEWGPGELFF
TRBV6-1,NA,NA,TRBJ2-7,TGTGCCAGCACGCCGGGACTGCGATCCTACGAGCAGTACTTC,CASTPGLRSYEQYF
TRBV6-6,NA,NA,TRBJ2-7,TGTGCCAGCAGTTACGTCGGGTCTTACGAGCAGTACTTC,CASSYVGSYEQYF
TRBV27,TRBD2,NA,TRBJ2-1,TGTGCCAGCAGTTTATTACCGACTAGCGGGAGGGCCCCCCCCTACAATGAGCAGTTCTTC,CASSLLPTSGRAPPYNEQFF
TRBV5-4,TRBD1,NA,TRBJ2-7,TGTGCCAGCAGCGCCTCCGGGACAGGGATGAACGAGCAGTACTTC,CASSASGTGMNEQYF
TRBV7-9,NA,NA,TRBJ2-7,TGTGCCAGCAGCTTAGCGCGGACAGACCAACTAGCCTACGAGCAGTACTTC,CASSLARTDQLAYEQYF
TRBV29-1,NA,NA,TRBJ2-1,TGCAGCGTTGTGGGCGGGACAGTAGACAATGAGCAGTTCTTC,CSVVGGTVDNEQFF
TRBV14,TRBD2,NA,TRBJ2-6,TGTGCCAGCAGCGAATGGGGAGGGGTCCTCTCTGGGGCCAACGTCCTGACTTTC,CASSEWGGVLSGANVLTF
TRBV6-6,NA,NA,TRBJ2-6,TGTGCCAGCAGTGGACGGTCTAACGGGGCCAACGTCCTGACTTTC,CASSGRSNGANVLTF
TRBV27,TRBD2,NA,TRBJ2-1,TGTGCCAGCAGTTTATGGGACTATTACTCGAGGACCTACAATGAGCAGTTCTTC,CASSLWDYYSRTYNEQFF